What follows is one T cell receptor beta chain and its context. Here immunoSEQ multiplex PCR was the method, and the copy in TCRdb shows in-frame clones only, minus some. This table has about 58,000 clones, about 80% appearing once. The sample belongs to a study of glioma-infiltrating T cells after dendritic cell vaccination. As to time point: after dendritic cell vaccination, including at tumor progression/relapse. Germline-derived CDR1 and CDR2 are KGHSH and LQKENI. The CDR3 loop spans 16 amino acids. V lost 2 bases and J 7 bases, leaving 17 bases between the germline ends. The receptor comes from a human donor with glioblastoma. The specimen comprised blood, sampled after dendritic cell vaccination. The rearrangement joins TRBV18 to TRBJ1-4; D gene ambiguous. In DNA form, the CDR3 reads TGTGCCAGCTCACCAAAGAAGAGGGATGGAGGTGAAAAACTGTTTTTT. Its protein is CASSPKKRDGGEKLFF. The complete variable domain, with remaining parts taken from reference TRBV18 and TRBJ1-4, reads NAGVMQNPRHLVRRRGQEARLRCSPMKGHSHVYWYRQLPEEGLKFMVYLQKENIIDESGMPKERFSAEFPKEGPSILRIQQVVRGDSAAYFCASSPKKRDGGEKLFFGSGTQLSVL.